The T cell receptor (beta chain) described here comes from a study of shared clonotypes between healthy human individuals. Study background: A donor's plate count was three for CD4 naive and three for CD4 memory; CD8 naive had two and CD8 memory one. Study findings and constraints: Few donors limited the genetic and exposure-history diversity represented.

Germline assignment: CDR1 SQVTM and CDR2 ANQGSEA. The CDR3 totals 14 residues. The V gene lost 5 bases and the J gene lost 9 bases, with 20 bases spanning the gap. Across several immunoSEQ plates, the genomic DNA of each subset was split evenly. Libraries were prepared by immunoSEQ multiplex PCR; TCRdb keeps only in-frame clonotypes and omits some of them. The sample records around 1.1 million clones, 60% to 85% being singletons. Worth noting for this clone: Its target is not known.

This TCR came from a man aged 18 to 30 in good health. Some clones in this sample may be carry-over from other donors' samples. J is TRBJ2-4 and V is TRBV29-1; D possibly corresponds to TRBD2 (6 bases). Material: memory CD4+ T cells from PBMCs. Subset defined: CD45RA-negative fraction. CDR3: CSVQAAPAEGIQYF. The CDR3 DNA reads TGCAGCGTTCAAGCCGCCCCCGCGGAGGGCATTCAGTACTTC.